Below are 26 T cell receptor beta chains sequenced from a single sample in a study of beta chain features in type 1 diabetes. Reverse transcribing all isolated RNA meant expressed TCRB transcripts were sequenced. Sequenced by immunoSEQ multiplex PCR; TCRdb stores in-frame clones only, minus some. The table has 350,000 to 400,000 clones, about 14% seen once. Sequenced input: naive CD4+ T cells from blood. Receptor source: a woman between 18 and 30 years old in good health.

This clone was detected only a few times. The J gene is TRBJ2-5, the V gene TRBV18, with 8 bases lining up with TRBD2. Trimming at V came to 4 bases and at J to 5 bases, leaving 3 bases not matched to a gene. The germline V gene encodes CDR1 KGHSH and CDR2 LQKENI. CDR3 size: 13 residues. In DNA, the CDR3 is TGTGCCAGCTCACGTAGCGGGGAGGAGACCCAGTACTTC. Translation: CASSRSGEETQYF.

The chain has TRBV5-6 and TRBJ1-2; 9 nucleotides agree with TRBD1. Germline values: CDR1 SGHDT, CDR2 YYEEEE. Germline trimming cut 4 bases from V and 4 bases from J; bases unmatched to any gene: 8. The CDR3 spans 15 residues. The CDR3 sequence is CASSPGTGFIYGYTF. The CDR3 DNA sequence: TGTGCCAGCAGCCCCGGGACAGGGTTTATCTATGGCTACACCTTC. The full variable domain, with the rest looked up from reference TRBV5-6 and TRBJ1-2, is DAGVTQSPTHLIKTRGQQVTLRCSPKSGHDTVSWYQQALGQGPQFIFQYYEEEERQRGNFPDRFSGHQFPNYSSELNVNALLLGDSALYLCASSPGTGFIYGYTFGSGTRLTVV.

This clone was seen a handful of times. V usage is TRBV30 and J usage is TRBJ1-2; 10 bases line up with TRBD1. V dropped 8 bases and J dropped 0; count of bases not matched to a gene: 3. Per the germline V gene, CDR1 is GTSNPN and CDR2 is SVGIG (reference sequence). The CDR3 covers 13 residues. The CDR3 spells CARGTGANYGYTF. The CDR3 region has the DNA TGTGCCCGAGGGACAGGGGCTAACTATGGCTACACCTTC.

The table lists this clone with a few counts. The gene calls are TRBV12-5 and TRBJ2-3, with D unclear. The germline V and J ends were trimmed by 7 bases and 0 bases, with 8 bases remaining between them. The CDR3 sequence is 13 residues long. CDR1 is LGHNT and CDR2 is FRNRAP in the germline V gene. This CDR3 reads CASAGGSTDTQYF. The CDR3 nucleotides are TGTGCTAGTGCTGGCGGAAGCACAGATACGCAGTATTTT. Filled out from reference TRBV12-5 and TRBJ2-3, the complete variable domain reads DARVTQTPRHKVTEMGQEVTMRCQPILGHNTVFWYRQTMMQGLELLAYFRNRAPLDDSGMPKDRFSAEMPDATLATLKIQPSEPRDSAVYFCASAGGSTDTQYFGPGTRLTVL.

A few counts support this clone. CDR3 residues: CASSQDPPLAKNIQYF. The CDR3 region has the DNA TGTGCCAGCAGCCAAGATCCCCCCTTAGCCAAAAACATTCAGTACTTC. This chain links TRBV14 with TRBJ2-4; D unresolved. The CDR3 has 16 residues. Germline values: CDR1 SGHDN, CDR2 FVKESK. V was shortened by 0 bases and J by 0 bases, with 9 bases between the two germline ends. Drawing the rest from reference TRBV14 and TRBJ2-4, the complete variable domain is EAGVTQFPSHSVIEKGQTVTLRCDPISGHDNLYWYRRVMGKEIKFLLHFVKESKQDESGMPNNRFLAERTGGTYSTLKVQPAELEDSGVYFCASSQDPPLAKNIQYFGAGTRLSVL.

The chain couples TRBV7-2 to TRBJ2-2; D may be TRBD2 (5 bases). Germline values: CDR1 SGHTA, CDR2 FQGNSA. V dropped 5 bases and J dropped 4 bases, with 11 bases sitting between them. The CDR3 consists of 14 residues. CDR3 region: CASSVASFTGELFF. CDR3 coding DNA: TGTGCCAGCAGCGTCGCTAGCTTCACCGGGGAGCTGTTTTTT.

The sample holds a few counts of this clone. This rearrangement joins TRBV28 to TRBJ1-3; the match to TRBD1 covers 9 bases. Germline CDR1 is MDHEN and CDR2 is SYDVKM. The length of the CDR3 is 17 residues. V trimming: 2 bases; J trimming: 2 bases; junction bases outside the gene matches: 7. CDR3 residues: CASSLNLGTGTGNTIYF. CDR3 sequence (DNA): TGTGCCAGCAGTTTAAACCTCGGGACAGGGACTGGAAACACCATATATTTT.

This chain uses TRBV7-6 with TRBJ2-7; 11 bases match TRBD2. V lost 5 bases to trimming and J lost 3 bases; unmatched junction nucleotides: 6. CDR3 length: 15 residues. The V gene's germline CDR1 is SGHVS and CDR2 FNYEAQ. The CDR3 here is CASSAYGLAGYEQYF. CDR3 in DNA: TGTGCCAGCAGCGCCTACGGACTAGCGGGCTACGAGCAGTACTTC.

J is TRBJ1-1 and V is TRBV5-6; 9 bases match TRBD1. The ends lost 4 bases at V and 7 bases at J; junction bases unmatched: 14. Germline lookup yields CDR1 SGHDT and CDR2 YYEEEE. This CDR3 is built from 16 residues. Here the CDR3 reads CASSPYLDRGGYEAFF. The CDR3 nucleotides read TGTGCCAGCAGCCCTTACTTGGACAGGGGAGGATATGAAGCTTTCTTT.

The chain links TRBV29-1 to TRBJ2-1, with 10 bases matching TRBD2. The CDR3 has 15 residues. Per germline, CDR1 SQVTM and CDR2 ANQGSEA. V lost 4 bases, J lost 1 base, and 4 bases stayed unmatched. DNA for the CDR3: TGCAGCGTTGTTTCTAGCGGGAGATCCTACAATGAGCAGTTCTTC. Its translation: CSVVSSGRSYNEQFF.

The rearrangement links TRBV7-2 to TRBJ2-2, with D uncertain. V was shortened by 1 base and J by 1 base, with 10 bases between the two germline ends. The germline V gene encodes CDR1 SGHTA and CDR2 FQGNSA. CDR3 size: 16 residues. The CDR3 nucleotides read TGTGCCAGCAGCTTAGATGGCGGAATGAACACCGGGGAGCTGTTTTTT. Translating gives CASSLDGGMNTGELFF. The full variable domain, with the rest looked up from reference TRBV7-2 and TRBJ2-2, is GAGVSQSPSNKVTEKGKDVELRCDPISGHTALYWYRQSLGQGLEFLIYFQGNSAPDKSGLPSDRFSAERTGGSVSTLTIQRTQQEDSAVYLCASSLDGGMNTGELFFGEGSRLTVL.

This clone was counted between two and nine times. The junction does not match germline at one end; this may be a read error. This CDR3 reads CAPPRDAVDF. In DNA, the CDR3 is TGTGCCCCACCGCGGGACGCGGTGGACTTC. V usage is TRBV30 and J usage is TRBJ2-7; possible D gene TRBD2, 6 bases. The CDR3 contains 10 residues. In germline, CDR1 is GTSNPN, CDR2 SVGIG (reference sequence).

This clone has just a few counts. The chain joins TRBV5-1 to TRBJ1-2, with D unresolved. The CDR3 consists of 12 residues. CDR1 is SGHRS, CDR2 YFSETQ, per germline. V lost 9 bases to trimming and J lost 6 bases, with 15 bases between them. DNA for the CDR3: TGCGCCACCCCGAGAAGCGGCGATGGCTACACCTTC. Its protein product is CATPRSGDGYTF.

Concerning this clone itself: The conserved final phenylalanine or tryptophan is absent from the CDR3, which likely points to a read error. No DNA is shown, since the ends of the CDR3 on it are uncertain; the CDR3 is the one TCRdb lists. This sequence joins TRBV20-1 and TRBJ2-3; TRBD1 is taken as the D call from the table, unchecked against the DNA. The CDR3 comprises 8 residues, both ends counted. CDR1 is DFQATT, CDR2 SNEGSKA, per germline (reference sequence). CDR3 protein: CSARYHSL.

This chain links TRBV7-2 with TRBJ2-3; tentative D call: TRBD2 (6 bases). CDR1 is SGHTA and CDR2 is FQGNSA in the germline V gene. The CDR3 contains 16 residues. Trimming removed 7 bases from V and 7 bases from J, with 24 bases in between. CDR3 loop: CASISSGWPPEYTQYF. In DNA, the CDR3 is TGTGCCAGCATATCGAGCGGGTGGCCTCCCGAATATACGCAGTATTTT.

This clone appeared a few times. The gene calls are TRBV9 and TRBJ1-2; 9 bases fit TRBD1. The CDR3 contains 17 residues. CDR1 is SGDLS, CDR2 YYNGEE, per germline. V was pared by 0 bases and J by 2 bases, with 8 bases of the junction left unmatched. CDR3 sequence reads: CASSVVPRGQGNYGYTF. CDR3 in DNA: TGTGCCAGCAGCGTAGTCCCAAGGGGACAGGGAAACTATGGCTACACCTTC.

This sequence joins TRBV10-3 and TRBJ2-5; D remains ambiguous. The CDR3 consists of 13 residues. Germline V CDR1 and CDR2: ENHRY, SYGVKD. Trimming left V 2 bases short and J 2 bases short, with 6 bases between. CDR3 loop: CAISETLQETQYF. The DNA for the CDR3 is TGTGCCATCAGTGAGACTTTACAAGAGACCCAGTACTTC.

This clone was picked up a small number of times. This chain uses TRBV5-1 with TRBJ2-3; TRBD2 matches 10 bases. The V gene end was trimmed by 2 bases and the J gene end by 5 bases; junction bases not matched to a gene: 14. This CDR3 has 18 amino acids. Germline assignment: CDR1 SGHRS and CDR2 YFSETQ. The CDR3, as DNA: TGCGCCAGCAGCTTTGGGTCATCGGGAACTAGCGGGATAGATACGCAGTATTTT. It translates to CASSFGSSGTSGIDTQYF. The full variable domain, in which reference TRBV5-1 and TRBJ2-3 provide the parts outside the CDR3, is KAGVTQTPRYLIKTRGQQVTLSCSPISGHRSVSWYQQTPGQGLQFLFEYFSETQRNKGNFPGRFSGRQFSNSRSEMNVSTLELGDSALYLCASSFGSSGTSGIDTQYFGPGTRLTVL.

As regards this clone: An end of the junction does not agree with germline; a read error may underlie this. The V and J genes are TRBV7-2 and TRBJ2-3, with D tentatively TRBD1 (6 bases). Germline V gives CDR1 SGHTA, CDR2 FQGNSA. The CDR3 loop spans 15 amino acids. In DNA, the CDR3 is TGTGCCAGCAGTTTAGGACAGCCCCGCACAGATACGCAGTATTTT. As protein: CASSLGQPRTDTQYF.

This clone appeared a few times. J is TRBJ2-6 and V is TRBV30; D ambiguous. This CDR3 comprises 16 residues. V was pared by 1 base and J by 0 bases, with 10 bases between. Germline-derived CDR1 and CDR2 are GTSNPN and SVGIG (reference sequence). For the CDR3, the DNA is TGTGCCTGGAGTGCCCGACTCCTCTCTGGGGCCAACGTCCTGACTTTC. This sequence encodes CAWSARLLSGANVLTF.

This clone was seen a handful of times. V and J are TRBV19 and TRBJ1-1; D might be TRBD1 (6 bases). The V and J ends lost 3 bases and 1 base respectively, with 9 bases between them. CDR1 LNHDA and CDR2 SQIVND come from the germline V gene (reference sequence). The CDR3 spans 14 residues. The CDR3 loop is CASSMLQGNTEAFF. The CDR3 DNA follows: TGTGCCAGTAGTATGCTACAGGGGAACACTGAAGCTTTCTTT.

The chain carries TRBV29-1 and TRBJ2-7, with 9 bases matching TRBD1. Germline V gives CDR1 SQVTM, CDR2 ANQGSEA. This CDR3 region has 13 residues. J was trimmed by 4 bases and V by 7 bases; bases with no gene match: 8. The CDR3 loop is CSARGTGMYEQYF. In DNA, the CDR3 is TGCAGCGCGAGGGGGACAGGGATGTACGAGCAGTACTTC.

The sample holds a few counts of this clone. The rearrangement uses TRBV30 and TRBJ1-5; possible D gene TRBD1, 5 bases. V was pared by 0 bases and J by 10 bases, with 13 bases between. CDR3 length: 13 residues. Looked up from germline, CDR1 is GTSNPN and CDR2 is SVGIG (reference sequence). The CDR3 bases are TGTGCCTGGAGTGTACAGGTTCAGGGACCCCAGCATTTT. Encoded protein: CAWSVQVQGPQHF. Together with reference TRBV30 and TRBJ1-5, the CDR3 gives the full variable domain: SQTIHQWPATLVQPVGSPLSLECTVEGTSNPNLYWYRQAAGRGLQLLFYSVGIGQISSEVPQNLSASRPQDRQFILSSKKLLLSDSGFYLCAWSVQVQGPQHFGDGTRLSIL.

This clone showed up just once. This chain uses TRBV7-9 with TRBJ1-2, with unresolved D. V lost 3 bases and J 0 bases, leaving 11 bases between the germline ends. Germline V gene lookup returns CDR1 SEHNR and CDR2 FQNEAQ (reference sequence). The CDR3 totals 15 residues. The CDR3 loop is CASSFSAVANYGYTF. CDR3 coding DNA: TGTGCCAGCAGCTTCAGTGCGGTAGCTAACTATGGCTACACCTTC.

This sequence joins TRBV9 and TRBJ2-4, with 10 bases fitting TRBD2. Unmatched junction bases numbered 4, after V lost 0 bases and J lost 13 bases. Germline CDR1 SGDLS, CDR2 YYNGEE. The length of the CDR3 is 13 residues. The CDR3 DNA follows: TGTGCCAGCAGCGTAGAACTAGCGGGATGGCAGTACTTC. Amino acid sequence: CASSVELAGWQYF. The full variable domain, in which reference TRBV9 and TRBJ2-4 provide the parts outside the CDR3, is DSGVTQTPKHLITATGQRVTLRCSPRSGDLSVYWYQQSLDQGLQFLIQYYNGEERAKGNILERFSAQQFPDLHSELNLSSLELGDSALYFCASSVELAGWQYFGAGTRLSVL.

The V call is TRBV4-2, the J call TRBJ2-3; a possible D gene is TRBD1 (6 bases). The CDR3 spans 15 residues. The germline V gene has CDR1 LGHNA and CDR2 YNFKEQ. V lost 1 base to trimming and J lost 3 bases, with 11 bases between them. CDR3 amino acids: CASSQVSTGTDTQYF. CDR3 nucleotide sequence: TGTGCCAGCAGCCAAGTAAGCACAGGGACAGATACGCAGTATTTT.